Each of the 27 T cell receptor beta chains below was sequenced from the same sample in a study of blood T cell repertoires in COVID-19. The method was immunoSEQ multiplex PCR; TCRdb's version includes in-frame clones alone and lacks a portion of them. The sample carries fewer than 250,000 clones, about 87% recorded once. The sample consisted of PBMCs or T cells enriched from blood (not recorded which). These receptors came from a woman in her twenties or thirties with acute COVID-19.

This chain uses TRBV11-2 with TRBJ1-2; 8 nucleotides align to TRBD1. Germline CDR1 reads SGHAT; CDR2 reads FQNNGV. The CDR3 runs 14 residues. Trimming removed 3 bases from V and 6 bases from J; junction bases left unmatched: 6. CDR3 nucleotides: TGTGCCAGCAGCTTTTTTTCAGGGGGCAATGGCTACACCTTC. This encodes CASSFFSGGNGYTF.

The chain joins TRBV29-1 to TRBJ1-1; no clear D gene. V dropped 4 bases and J dropped 0 bases, with 12 bases sitting between them. The CDR3 runs to 14 residues. Germline CDR1 and CDR2: SQVTM and ANQGSEA. The CDR3 loop reads CSVGSDGMNTEAFF. The CDR3 nucleotides read TGCAGCGTTGGGAGTGACGGGATGAACACTGAAGCTTTCTTT.

The rearrangement uses TRBV5-1 and TRBJ2-3, with 14 bases fitting TRBD2. V shed 4 bases and J 3 bases; nucleotides not matched to a gene: 4. Germline loops: CDR1 SGHRS, CDR2 YFSETQ. This CDR3 is built from 16 residues. CDR3 bases: TGCGCCAGCAGCCCGAGGACTAGCGGGGGGACAGATACGCAGTATTTT. Encoded protein: CASSPRTSGGTDTQYF.

The chain carries TRBV5-1 and TRBJ2-5, with TRBD1 as a possible D gene (5 bases). Trimming took off 7 bases at V and 4 bases at J, with 14 bases between the two ends. The CDR3 is 13 amino acids. Germline V CDR1 and CDR2: SGHRS, YFSETQ. CDR3 sequence reads: CASGAGVGETQYF. CDR3 in DNA: TGCGCCAGCGGGGCAGGCGTCGGAGAGACCCAGTACTTC.

The chain combines TRBV19 with TRBJ2-5, with a tentative D call TRBD1 (6 bases). Trimming removed 1 base at V and 2 bases at J, with 11 bases between. The germline V gene encodes CDR1 LNHDA and CDR2 SQIVND (reference sequence). The CDR3 is made up of 15 amino acids. The CDR3 DNA is TGTGCCAGTAGTATAGCTTGGACAGCACAAGAGACCCAGTACTTC. This translates into CASSIAWTAQETQYF.

The rearrangement uses TRBV6-5 and TRBJ1-3; weak D call: TRBD1 (6 bases). Germline CDR1 reads MNHEY; CDR2 reads SVGAGI. The V gene lost 4 bases and the J gene lost 4 bases, with 11 bases spanning the gap. This CDR3 region has 14 residues. DNA of the CDR3: TGTGCCAGCAGTTTACAGGGATCCGGAAACACCATATATTTT. The encoded protein is CASSLQGSGNTIYF.

This chain links TRBV4-1 with TRBJ1-1; D unresolved. V was shortened by 7 bases and J by 5 bases, with 23 bases between the two germline ends. The germline gives CDR1 MGHRA, CDR2 YSYEKL. The CDR3 length is 16 residues. This chain's CDR3 is CASTPHPQIFGTEAFF. For the CDR3, the DNA is TGCGCCAGCACCCCACATCCTCAGATATTCGGGACTGAAGCTTTCTTT.

DNA of the CDR3: TGTGCCAGCAGCCCCTTAAACGCTCGGGGAACCTCTGGAAACACCATATATTTT. Translation gives CASSPLNARGTSGNTIYF. The rearrangement uses TRBV5-6 and TRBJ1-3; D is undetermined. The CDR3 extends over 18 amino acids. The V end lost 4 bases, the J end lost 0 bases, and 20 bases lay between the germline ends. Germline V gene data show CDR1 as SGHDT and CDR2 as YYEEEE.

This clone has only a few counts. The chain uses TRBV2 and TRBJ2-7, with D unclear. V lost 7 bases, J lost 6 bases, and 16 bases lay in between. The CDR3 is made up of 13 amino acids. From germline, CDR1 is SNHLY and CDR2 FYNNEI. The CDR3 protein is CASTWPGRGEQYF. CDR3 nucleotides: TGTGCCAGCACCTGGCCCGGCAGAGGCGAGCAGTACTTC.

The genes are TRBV5-1 and TRBJ2-5; weak D call: TRBD2 (6 bases). V was cut by 5 bases and J by 4 bases, with 9 bases left in between. There are 12 residues in the CDR3. The germline V gene encodes CDR1 SGHRS and CDR2 YFSETQ. The CDR3 spells CASSGGGETQYF. The CDR3 coding sequence is TGCGCCAGCAGTGGGGGAGGAGAGACCCAGTACTTC. The full variable domain, in which reference TRBV5-1 and TRBJ2-5 provide the parts outside the CDR3, is KAGVTQTPRYLIKTRGQQVTLSCSPISGHRSVSWYQQTPGQGLQFLFEYFSETQRNKGNFPGRFSGRQFSNSRSEMNVSTLELGDSALYLCASSGGGETQYFGPGTRLLVL.

This clone was picked up many times. The rearrangement links TRBV5-4 to TRBJ2-5; weak D call: TRBD1 (6 bases). The CDR3 is 13 amino acids. Trimming cost V 0 bases and J 5 bases, with 8 bases left between them. CDR1 and CDR2 from the germline V gene are SGHNT and YYREEE (reference sequence). CDR3 nucleotides: TGTGCCAGCAGCTTGGCTAGGGGGGAGACCCAGTACTTC. Translation gives CASSLARGETQYF.

The chain carries TRBV19 and TRBJ1-6; TRBD1 is a possible D gene (6 bases). Trimming cost V 4 bases and J 10 bases, with 17 bases left between them. Per germline, CDR1 LNHDA and CDR2 SQIVND (reference sequence). The length of the CDR3 is 15 residues. The CDR3 sequence: CASSSQTGAGSPLHF. The CDR3 nucleotides read TGTGCCAGTAGTAGCCAGACAGGAGCAGGATCACCCCTCCACTTT.

The CDR3 spells CASSYLRDSEQFF. The CDR3 region has the DNA TGTGCCAGCTCTTACCTGCGGGACAGTGAGCAGTTCTTC. The chain links TRBV18 to TRBJ2-1; D is perhaps TRBD1 (7 bases). V lost 6 bases, J lost 9 bases, and 15 bases lay in between. Germline CDR1 KGHSH, CDR2 LQKENI. This CDR3 region has 13 residues.

The chain is built from TRBV9 and TRBJ2-3; 8 bases align to TRBD1. The junction had 7 bases not matched to a gene; V was cut back by 0 bases and J by 1 base. This CDR3 is built from 17 residues. Germline lookup yields CDR1 SGDLS and CDR2 YYNGEE. CDR3 loop: CASSVAVGQGGTDTQYF. DNA for the CDR3: TGTGCCAGCAGCGTAGCTGTTGGACAGGGTGGCACAGATACGCAGTATTTT.

This rearrangement joins TRBV10-2 to TRBJ1-2, with D perhaps TRBD1 (6 bases). V shed 0 bases and J shed 2 bases, with 7 bases lying between them. The CDR3 is 14 residues long. Germline lookup yields CDR1 WSHSY and CDR2 SAAADI. The chain's CDR3 is CASSESDRNYGYTF. The CDR3 nucleotides read TGCGCCAGCAGTGAGTCGGACAGAAACTATGGCTACACCTTC.

The CDR3 DNA sequence: TGTGCCAGTAGTCAGGGCGGTTCTAGGCGGTTCTTC. Translating it yields CASSQGGSRRFF. The V gene is TRBV19, the J gene TRBJ2-1, with a weak D call TRBD1 (5 bases). This CDR3 has 12 residues. Trimming took 5 bases from V and 15 from J, leaving 17 bases between them. Germline V gene sequence: CDR1 LNHDA, CDR2 SQIVND (reference sequence).

The chain uses TRBV10-1 and TRBJ1-3, with 7 bases lining up with TRBD1. Looked up from germline, CDR1 is WNHNN and CDR2 is SYGVQD (reference sequence). There are 13 residues in the CDR3. Germline trimming cut 5 bases from V and 4 bases from J; bases unmatched to any gene: 2. In DNA, the CDR3 is TGCGCCAGCAGTCGGGACAGCGGAAACACCATATATTTT. It codes for CASSRDSGNTIYF.

With regard to this clone: Other DNA variants within this sample encode the same CDR3. This chain uses TRBV4-3 with TRBJ1-6, with D maybe TRBD1 (5 bases). V lost 0 bases to trimming and J lost 8 bases, with 5 bases between them. In germline, CDR1 is LGHNA, CDR2 YSLEER. This CDR3 contains 13 residues. In nucleotides, the CDR3 is TGCGCCAGCAGCCAAGACAGGGATTCACCCCTCCACTTT. This sequence encodes CASSQDRDSPLHF.

The chain uses TRBV10-3 and TRBJ1-5, with D perhaps matching TRBD1 (5 bases). The V end was cut by 2 bases, the J end by 2 bases, with 7 bases between. The germline CDR1 and CDR2 sequences are ENHRY and SYGVKD. CDR3 length equals 14 residues. The CDR3 spells CAISESRGNQPQHF. In DNA form, the CDR3 reads TGTGCCATCAGTGAGAGCAGGGGCAATCAGCCCCAGCATTTT.

The chain links TRBV2 to TRBJ2-5; D unclear. Per germline, CDR1 SNHLY and CDR2 FYNNEI. This CDR3 is 14 amino acids long. Trimming took off 6 bases at V and 2 bases at J, with 13 bases between the two ends. The chain's CDR3 is CASSLEAMQETQYF. CDR3 bases: TGTGCCAGCAGCCTTGAGGCGATGCAAGAGACCCAGTACTTC.

This rearrangement joins TRBV18 to TRBJ1-5; perhaps TRBD1 as D (5 bases). This CDR3 has 14 residues. CDR1 and CDR2 from the germline V gene are KGHSH and LQKENI. V lost 3 bases to trimming and J lost 6 bases, with 12 bases between them. Written as DNA, the CDR3 is TGTGCCAGCTCACCCGGCAGGGAGGGTCAGCCCCAGCATTTT. This encodes CASSPGREGQPQHF.

V usage is TRBV27 and J usage is TRBJ1-1; tentatively, D is TRBD1 (5 bases). This CDR3 has 14 residues. The ends were cut back, 10 bases at V and 2 bases at J, with 17 bases in the middle. Looked up from germline, CDR1 is MNHEY and CDR2 is SMNVEV (reference sequence). CDR3 residues: CATVKLDSNTEAFF. The CDR3, as DNA: TGTGCCACCGTAAAACTCGACAGCAACACTGAAGCTTTCTTT.

The chain recombines TRBV7-9 with TRBJ2-3; 10 bases are shared with TRBD2. V trimming: 2 bases; J trimming: 3 bases; junction bases outside the gene matches: 14. The germline CDR1 and CDR2 sequences are SEHNR and FQNEAQ (reference sequence). This CDR3 has 19 amino acids. The CDR3 sequence is CASSLFRSPGLAKTDTQYF. The CDR3 coding sequence is TGTGCCAGCAGCTTATTTAGGTCGCCGGGACTAGCGAAAACAGATACGCAGTATTTT.

The chain recombines TRBV7-9 with TRBJ2-1, with 9 bases matching TRBD2. V gave up 3 bases and J gave up 6 bases; unmatched junction bases: 6. CDR3 size: 15 residues. The germline V gene encodes CDR1 SEHNR and CDR2 FQNEAQ (reference sequence). The CDR3 protein is CASSFGGGVSNEQFF. DNA for the CDR3: TGTGCCAGCAGCTTTGGCGGGGGGGTTAGCAATGAGCAGTTCTTC.

The J gene is TRBJ1-4, the V gene TRBV5-5; TRBD1 might be the D (6 bases). The CDR3 loop spans 14 amino acids. CDR1 is SGHKS, CDR2 YYEKEE, per germline (reference sequence). Trimming took off 5 bases at V and 6 bases at J, with 14 bases between the two ends. The CDR3 DNA reads TGTGCCAGCAGGATAGGACAGTCTCATGAAAAACTGTTTTTT. The encoded protein is CASRIGQSHEKLFF.

The CDR3 is CASSERSGGTDTQYF. DNA of the CDR3: TGTGCCAGCAGTGAAAGGAGCGGGGGGACAGATACGCAGTATTTT. The chain couples TRBV6-4 to TRBJ2-3; 9 bases agree with TRBD2. The CDR3 sequence is 15 residues long. V dropped 3 bases and J dropped 3; count of bases not matched to a gene: 4. CDR1 is MRHNA, CDR2 SNTAGT, per germline.

V usage is TRBV3-1 (or the pseudogene TRBV3-2) and J usage is TRBJ1-2; 7 nucleotides agree with TRBD1. Germline V gene lookup returns CDR1 LGHDT and CDR2 YNNKEL (reference sequence). The V and J ends lost 4 bases and 6 bases, in that order; junction bases with no gene match: 8. This CDR3 has 14 residues. CDR3 DNA sequence: TGTGCCAGCAGCCCGTGGGACAGCTCCAATGGCTACACCTTC. Translating it yields CASSPWDSSNGYTF.